These 23 T cell receptor beta chains originate from one sample sequenced in a study of radiotherapy plus CTLA-4 blockade in lung cancer. Profiled with immunoSEQ multiplex PCR; TCRdb holds only in-frame clones, not every one. This sample has 20,000 to 25,000 clones, with around 70% found just once. Sequencing was performed on peripheral blood, taken from a patient treated with radiotherapy plus ipilimumab. These receptors came from a human donor with non-small cell lung cancer who had stable disease on radiotherapy plus ipilimumab.

This chain uses TRBV5-4 with TRBJ2-3; either TRBD1 or TRBD2 may supply D (5 bases each). The CDR3 totals 15 residues. In germline, CDR1 is SGHNT, CDR2 YYREEE (reference sequence). V was pared by 4 bases and J by 3 bases, with 15 bases between. The CDR3 sequence: CASSSKGRLTDTQYF. The CDR3 region has the DNA TGTGCCAGCAGCAGCAAGGGACGGCTGACAGATACGCAGTATTTT.

In this sample, this clone turned up a few times. The chain combines TRBV27 with TRBJ1-4; D is perhaps TRBD1 (5 bases). The CDR3 spans 14 residues. The V gene's germline CDR1 is MNHEY and CDR2 SMNVEV (reference sequence). Trimming stripped 2 bases from V and 8 bases from J, with 12 bases between. The CDR3 loop is CASSLTGTEEKLFF. Here the CDR3 DNA reads TGTGCCAGCAGTTTAACAGGAACGGAGGAAAAACTGTTTTTT.

The J gene is TRBJ1-1, the V gene TRBV10-3; D unresolved. With 3 bases removed from V and 8 bases from J, the gap between germline ends came to 10 bases. The V gene's germline CDR1 is ENHRY and CDR2 SYGVKD. The CDR3 is 12 amino acids. CDR3: CAISDMSLEAFF. The CDR3 coding sequence is TGTGCCATCAGTGATATGAGCCTCGAAGCTTTCTTT.

V is TRBV10-2 and J is TRBJ2-1, with 13 bases identical to TRBD2. Germline CDR1 reads WSHSY; CDR2 reads SAAADI. CDR3 length: 15 amino acids. The junction had 4 bases not matched to a gene; V was cut back by 7 bases and J by 4 bases. The CDR3 sequence: CASTGTSGTYNEQFF. Here the CDR3 DNA reads TGCGCCAGCACCGGGACTAGCGGGACGTACAATGAGCAGTTCTTC.

This clone was detected a few times. The CDR3 protein is CASSIFTGSGANVLTF. The CDR3 DNA sequence: TGTGCCAGTAGTATCTTTACGGGGTCTGGGGCCAACGTCCTGACTTTC. V gene TRBV19 combines with J gene TRBJ2-6, with a possible D match to TRBD2 (5 bases). Germline-derived CDR1 and CDR2 are LNHDA and SQIVND (reference sequence). This CDR3 has 16 residues. Trimming removed 3 bases from V and 1 base from J, with 10 bases in between.

The chain joins TRBV29-1 to TRBJ1-4; TRBD1 aligns across 7 bases. The CDR3 contains 15 residues. In germline, CDR1 is SQVTM, CDR2 ANQGSEA. After removal of 0 bases from V and 7 bases from J, the junction contained 8 bases not matched to a gene. The DNA for the CDR3 is TGCAGCGTTGAAGATCTCACAGGGGCCGGTGAAAAACTGTTTTTT. Translation: CSVEDLTGAGEKLFF.

The V gene is TRBV6-1, the J gene TRBJ2-7, with D possibly matching TRBD1 (6 bases). V gave up 5 bases and J gave up 6 bases, with 11 bases separating them. Germline CDR1 MNHNS, CDR2 SASEGT. CDR3 length: 12 amino acids. CDR3: CASSSQGFEQYF. CDR3 coding DNA: TGTGCCAGCAGTTCACAGGGTTTCGAGCAGTACTTC.

The chain joins TRBV18 to TRBJ1-4, with D maybe TRBD1 (6 bases). The length of the CDR3 is 15 residues. In germline, CDR1 is KGHSH, CDR2 LQKENI. V was cut by 6 bases and J by 7 bases, with 18 bases left in between. The CDR3 loop reads CASSSTGGAGEKLFF. The DNA for the CDR3 is TGTGCCAGCTCGTCAACGGGGGGGGCTGGTGAAAAACTGTTTTTT. Combining the CDR3 with reference TRBV18 and TRBJ1-4 gives the whole variable domain NAGVMQNPRHLVRRRGQEARLRCSPMKGHSHVYWYRQLPEEGLKFMVYLQKENIIDESGMPKERFSAEFPKEGPSILRIQQVVRGDSAAYFCASSSTGGAGEKLFFGSGTQLSVL.

This rearrangement joins TRBV7-6 to TRBJ2-6, with no clear D. Trimming took 5 bases from V and 0 from J, leaving 17 bases between them. The germline V gene has CDR1 SGHVS and CDR2 FNYEAQ. The CDR3 is 18 residues long. The CDR3 spells CASSPGPATSSGANVLTF. The CDR3 DNA reads TGTGCCAGCAGCCCCGGGCCCGCCACAAGCTCTGGGGCCAACGTCCTGACTTTC.

The chain couples TRBV2 to TRBJ1-5; TRBD1 matches 9 bases. CDR3 size: 13 residues. CDR1 is SNHLY, CDR2 FYNNEI, per germline. The V segment lost 6 bases and the J segment 6 bases; nucleotides outside the gene matches: 3. The CDR3 here is CASRGQGGQPQHF. The CDR3 DNA reads TGTGCCAGCAGGGGACAGGGAGGTCAGCCCCAGCATTTT.

The chain couples TRBV27 to TRBJ2-5; 7 bases are a match to TRBD2. Germline CDR1 MNHEY, CDR2 SMNVEV (reference sequence). V lost 5 bases and J lost 2; bases outside the gene matches: 2. The CDR3 has 13 residues. DNA of the CDR3: TGTGCCAGCAGTCGGACTAGACAAGAGACCCAGTACTTC. Translation: CASSRTRQETQYF.

J is TRBJ2-7 and V is TRBV9, with D perhaps TRBD1 (6 bases). The CDR3 extends over 15 amino acids. Trimming removed 4 bases from V and 2 bases from J, with 16 bases in between. The germline CDR1 and CDR2 sequences are SGDLS and YYNGEE. The CDR3 DNA reads as TGTGCCAGCAGCCCCCGAGGGACAAGGACCTACGAGCAGTACTTC. Translation: CASSPRGTRTYEQYF.

CDR3 nucleotides: TGCGCCAGCACCCCAGGCCTAGCGGGAGTGGGCGATGAGCAGTTCTTC. Protein sequence: CASTPGLAGVGDEQFF. This chain links TRBV4-3 with TRBJ2-1; 10 positions match TRBD2. The CDR3 covers 16 residues. The ends lost 7 bases at V and 8 bases at J; junction bases unmatched: 14. Germline V gene lookup returns CDR1 LGHNA and CDR2 YSLEER.

The chain combines TRBV10-3 with TRBJ2-2, with 9 bases that match TRBD2. Trimming removed 7 bases from V and 3 bases from J; junction bases left unmatched: 6. CDR1 is ENHRY and CDR2 is SYGVKD in the germline V gene. The CDR3 spans 15 residues. CDR3 bases: TGTGCCATCAAGCGGGGACTAGCCCACACCGGGGAGCTGTTTTTT. Its protein is CAIKRGLAHTGELFF.

The J gene is TRBJ1-5, the V gene TRBV4-1; D gene unclear. V dropped 1 base and J dropped 6 bases, with 19 bases sitting between them. Per germline, CDR1 MGHRA and CDR2 YSYEKL. This CDR3 spans 17 amino acids. CDR3 DNA sequence: TGCGCCAGCAGCCAAGTGGGTTCAGTGAGGGTGTCTCAGCCCCAGCATTTT. It encodes CASSQVGSVRVSQPQHF.

This sequence joins TRBV5-1 and TRBJ2-1, with a possible D match to TRBD2 (5 bases). The germline CDR1 and CDR2 sequences are SGHRS and YFSETQ. V dropped 6 bases and J dropped 9 bases, with 16 bases sitting between them. The length of the CDR3 is 13 residues. The CDR3 region has the DNA TGCGCCAGCAAATCCGATGAGGGCCCTGAGCAGTTCTTC. As protein: CASKSDEGPEQFF.

The chain has TRBV11-2 and TRBJ2-2, with a weak D call TRBD1 (5 bases). V lost 6 bases, J lost 8 bases, and 10 bases lay in between. The CDR3 runs to 12 residues. Per germline, CDR1 SGHAT and CDR2 FQNNGV. CDR3 bases: TGTGCCAGCAGAATACCAGGGGGGGAGCTGTTTTTT. As protein: CASRIPGGELFF.

The chain uses TRBV9 and TRBJ2-7; 12 bases agree with TRBD2. The length of the CDR3 is 15 residues. Looked up from germline, CDR1 is SGDLS and CDR2 is YYNGEE. Trimming cost V 3 bases and J 6 bases; bases outside gene matches: 7. CDR3 residues: CASSERLAGEGEQYF. The DNA for the CDR3 is TGTGCCAGCAGCGAACGACTAGCGGGAGAAGGCGAGCAGTACTTC.

This rearrangement joins TRBV11-3 to TRBJ2-2; 14 positions match TRBD2. The germline V gene has CDR1 SGHNT and CDR2 YENEEA. The CDR3 covers 15 residues. V gave up 5 bases and J gave up 4 bases; unmatched junction bases: 0. For the CDR3, the DNA is TGTGCCAGCAGCGGGACTAGCGGGAGCACCGGGGAGCTGTTTTTT. Protein product: CASSGTSGSTGELFF.

The chain has TRBV7-2 and TRBJ1-1; D unclear. Deletions cut 1 base from V and 8 bases from J, with 17 bases between. The CDR3 consists of 15 residues. Germline values: CDR1 SGHTA, CDR2 FQGNSA. The chain's CDR3 is CASSLDSGRMREAFF. CDR3 DNA: TGTGCCAGCAGCTTAGATTCGGGGAGAATGAGGGAAGCTTTCTTT.

CDR3: CASSLGDRGNQETQYF. CDR3 in DNA: TGTGCCAGCAGCTTAGGGGACAGGGGGAACCAAGAGACCCAGTACTTC. J is TRBJ2-5 and V is TRBV7-9, with 11 bases aligning to TRBD1. Germline values: CDR1 SEHNR, CDR2 FQNEAQ (reference sequence). CDR3 size: 16 residues. V gave up 1 base and J gave up 0 bases; unmatched junction bases: 1. The whole variable domain, filled in from reference TRBV7-9 and TRBJ2-5, reads DTGVSQNPRHKITKRGQNVTFRCDPISEHNRLYWYRQTLGQGPEFLTYFQNEAQLEKSRLLSDRFSAERPKGSFSTLEIQRTEQGDSAMYLCASSLGDRGNQETQYFGPGTRLLVL.

CDR3 protein: CASTRTGMIRAFF. CDR3 in DNA: TGTGCCAGCACTAGGACGGGAATGATTCGAGCTTTCTTT. This sequence joins TRBV6-1 and TRBJ1-1; D is unresolved. CDR3 size: 13 residues. Germline V CDR1 and CDR2: MNHNS, SASEGT. V shed 7 bases and J shed 10 bases, with 19 bases lying between them.

This chain joins TRBV19 and TRBJ2-1, with a tentative D call TRBD1 (6 bases). CDR3 length: 16 amino acids. Germline lookup yields CDR1 LNHDA and CDR2 SQIVND (reference sequence). The V and J ends lost 7 bases and 4 bases respectively, with 20 bases between them. CDR3 region: CASTQGDKRAYNEQFF. The CDR3 DNA reads as TGTGCCAGTACCCAAGGGGACAAGCGAGCTTACAATGAGCAGTTCTTC.